The sequence of this T cell receptor beta chain was determined in a study of identical twins. Findings and limits, study-wide: Cord blood's abundant beta clonotypes had fewer insertions, unlike memory repertoires. Excess sharing by twins proved weaker in beta out-of-frame sequences.

This clonotype has only a few counts. Its antigen remains unknown. TCRdb called the 5' RACE reads again in MiXCR, with one record for every CDR3 protein. The sample has 650,000 to 800,000 distinct CDR3 sequences; approximately 9% are singletons. This CDR3 has 13 residues. Trimming took off 5 bases at V and 4 bases at J, with 11 bases between the two ends. These records were also assigned to another study, of yellow fever vaccine responses in identical twins.

The V and J genes are TRBV12-3 or TRBV12-4 and TRBJ2-5; D not resolved. This TCR came from a woman younger than 35 in good health. Sequenced: PBMCs. The CDR3 DNA reads TGTGCCAGCAGTCCCGGGCCCCTAGAGACCCAGTACTTC. Protein sequence: CASSPGPLETQYF.